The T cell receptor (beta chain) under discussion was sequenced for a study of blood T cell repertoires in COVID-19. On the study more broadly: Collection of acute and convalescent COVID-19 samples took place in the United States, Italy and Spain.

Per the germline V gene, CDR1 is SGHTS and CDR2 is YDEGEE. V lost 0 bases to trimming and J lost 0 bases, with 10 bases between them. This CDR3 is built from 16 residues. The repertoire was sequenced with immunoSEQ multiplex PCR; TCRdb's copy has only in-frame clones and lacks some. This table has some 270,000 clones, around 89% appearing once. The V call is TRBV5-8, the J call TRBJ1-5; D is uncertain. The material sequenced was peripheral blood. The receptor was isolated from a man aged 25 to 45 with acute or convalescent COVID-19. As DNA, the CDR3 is TGTGCCAGCAGCTTGGGCGCTTTAAATAGCAATCAGCCCCAGCATTTT. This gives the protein CASSLGALNSNQPQHF.